Ten or more counts support the clone carrying this T cell receptor beta chain. Its antigen remains unidentified. V lost 4 bases to trimming and J lost 0 bases, with 12 bases between them. Germline lookup yields CDR1 DFQATT and CDR2 SNEGSKA (reference sequence). The CDR3 covers 14 residues. TCR beta VDJ combinations and CDR3 sequences were profiled from genomic DNA. Each CDR3 protein is one row after TCRdb ran MiXCR on the reads. The table has roughly 190,000 distinct CDR3 sequences, less than 70% seen once. This specimen belongs to a study of CD8+CD57+ T cells in acquired aplastic anemia. Study-wide background: DNA per sorted CD4+ or CD8+ sample ranged about 0.2 to 30 ug, averaging around 3.1 ug. CD4+ reads averaged about 10.8 million in healthy donors.

General study findings and limits: For CD8+ Simpson's diversity, patients and controls showed no significant difference. The same twenty-nine CD8+ CDR3 sequences occurred in patients and in controls.

The chain uses TRBV20-1 and TRBJ1-2; D is uncertain. The sequence was obtained from a human donor in good health, serving as a control. The sequenced sample was sorted CD4+, CD8+, or CD8+CD57+ T cells (not recorded which) from PBMCs. As DNA, the CDR3 is TGCAGTGCTACGGGCAGTCCAGCTAACTATGGCTACACCTTC. Protein: CSATGSPANYGYTF.